The clone carrying this TCR beta chain was seen only once. No antigen is known for it. The germline V and J ends were trimmed by 5 bases and 1 base, with 5 bases remaining between them. Germline V lookup: CDR1 SGDLS, CDR2 YYNGEE. The CDR3 length is 12 residues. This entry belongs to a study of cytomegalovirus exposure and HLA in healthy donors. Study results and limitations: TCR beta chains numbering some 150 were designated cytomegalovirus-associated.

The method was immunoSEQ multiplex PCR; TCRdb's version includes in-frame clones alone and lacks a portion of them. The sample carries 150,000 to 200,000 clones, approximately 85% recorded once. The sequence was collected from a woman aged 18-29 years in good health and CMV-seronegative. The source material was PBMCs. This chain joins TRBV9 and TRBJ2-3; D is undetermined. The CDR3: CASSFGTDTQYF. The CDR3 DNA reads as TGTGCCAGCAGTTTCGGCACAGATACGCAGTATTTT.